A single sample is the source of the 27 T cell receptor beta chains below, sequenced in a study of response to subunit inactivated influenza vaccine. TCRdb re-analysed the RT-PCR reads in MiXCR, keeping a single row per CDR3 protein. Here the sample spans a few hundred thousand distinct CDR3 sequences, more than 10% being singletons. Sequenced here: non-naive T cells sorted from PBMCs, sampled approximately 15 days before vaccination. Receptors originate from a man aged 45-65 years who received an inactivated influenza vaccine.

This clonotype was seen a few times. The chain has TRBV20-1 and TRBJ2-1; D might be TRBD1 (6 bases). Germline lookup yields CDR1 DFQATT and CDR2 SNEGSKA (reference sequence). With 0 bases removed from V and 2 bases from J, the gap between germline ends came to 14 bases. This CDR3 comprises 16 residues. CDR3 residues: CSARDPGRGPYNEQFF. The CDR3 nucleotides read TGCAGTGCTAGAGACCCCGGCAGGGGCCCCTACAATGAGCAGTTCTTC.

This clonotype was counted between two and nine times. The chain carries TRBV6-2 or TRBV6-3 and TRBJ2-7, with 7 nucleotides matching TRBD2. The CDR3 loop spans 14 amino acids. In germline, CDR1 is MNHEY, CDR2 SVGEGT. Germline trimming cut 2 bases from V and 7 bases from J; bases unmatched to any gene: 8. DNA for the CDR3: TGTGCCAGCAGTTACGCGGGAGTCGCCTGGGAGCAGTACTTC. Encoded protein: CASSYAGVAWEQYF.

This clonotype was recorded many times. The gene calls are TRBV7-2 and TRBJ1-1; D is unclear. The germline V gene has CDR1 SGHTA and CDR2 FQGNSA. Trimming removed 4 bases at V and 5 bases at J, with 14 bases between. This CDR3 has 14 amino acids. CDR3 sequence (DNA): TGTGCCAGCAGCTCCCAAGGCGTAAGGACTGAAGCTTTCTTT. Protein sequence: CASSSQGVRTEAFF.

This clonotype has ten or more counts. The rearrangement joins TRBV20-1 to TRBJ1-1; maybe TRBD1 (5 bases). The CDR3 consists of 15 residues. Trimming took 1 base from V and 0 from J, leaving 12 bases between them. Germline V gene data show CDR1 as DFQATT and CDR2 as SNEGSKA (reference sequence). The CDR3 coding sequence is TGCAGTGCTAGAGGAGGGGCGGGAATGAACACTGAAGCTTTCTTT. Translated: CSARGGAGMNTEAFF.

The chain couples TRBV6-5 to TRBJ2-1; 12 nucleotides match TRBD2. Germline V gives CDR1 MNHEY, CDR2 SVGAGI. This CDR3 region has 16 residues. V shed 2 bases, J shed 7 bases, and the junction held 6 bases outside the gene matches. DNA of the CDR3: TGTGCCAGCAGTTACAGCACTAGCGGGGGGATGAATGAGCAGTTCTTC. It specifies CASSYSTSGGMNEQFF.

This chain joins TRBV27 and TRBJ1-1, with D uncertain. The length of the CDR3 is 14 residues. V dropped 8 bases and J dropped 0 bases, with 13 bases sitting between them. Germline V gives CDR1 MNHEY, CDR2 SMNVEV (reference sequence). DNA for the CDR3: TGTGCCAGCCGTCAGTCCGGCGTGAACACTGAAGCTTTCTTT. Protein: CASRQSGVNTEAFF.

The CDR3 loop is CSASPRTGPYEQYF. Written as DNA, the CDR3 is TGCAGTGCTAGCCCCAGGACAGGGCCCTACGAGCAGTACTTC. This chain connects TRBV20-1 to TRBJ2-7; 8 bases agree with TRBD1. The CDR3 totals 14 residues. J was trimmed by 2 bases and V by 3 bases; bases with no gene match: 6. Per germline, CDR1 DFQATT and CDR2 SNEGSKA (reference sequence).

This clonotype was detected only a few times. The chain couples TRBV29-1 to TRBJ2-1; 14 bases align to TRBD2. The length of the CDR3 is 16 residues. The junction had 13 bases not matched to a gene; V was cut back by 6 bases and J by 9 bases. The V gene's germline CDR1 is SQVTM and CDR2 ANQGSEA. The CDR3 region is CSVFPGLAGVSVEQFF. CDR3 in DNA: TGCAGCGTATTTCCGGGACTAGCGGGAGTCAGTGTTGAGCAGTTCTTC.

This chain uses TRBV3-1 with TRBJ2-2; 7 positions agree with TRBD2. The CDR3 covers 14 residues. With V trimmed by 1 base and J by 8 bases, 4 bases remained unmatched. Per germline, CDR1 LGHDT and CDR2 YNNKEL (reference sequence). CDR3 DNA sequence: TGTGCCAGCAGCCAAGTGGGCGGGAGAGGGGAGCTGTTTTTT. It yields the protein CASSQVGGRGELFF.

This clonotype was counted many times. This sequence joins TRBV5-5 and TRBJ1-5; possible D gene TRBD1, 5 bases. Germline-derived CDR1 and CDR2 are SGHKS and YYEKEE (reference sequence). This CDR3 has 15 amino acids. Trimming removed 2 bases at V and 2 bases at J, with 11 bases between. This CDR3 is CASSFLVGGNQPQHF. DNA of the CDR3: TGTGCCAGCAGCTTTTTGGTGGGGGGCAATCAGCCCCAGCATTTT. Complete variable domain (other parts from reference TRBV5-5 and TRBJ1-5): DAGVTQSPTHLIKTRGQQVTLRCSPISGHKSVSWYQQVLGQGPQFIFQYYEKEERGRGNFPDRFSARQFPNYSSELNVNALLLGDSALYLCASSFLVGGNQPQHFGDGTRLSIL.

This chain uses TRBV11-2 with TRBJ2-7; D possibly corresponds to TRBD2 (5 bases). From germline, CDR1 is SGHAT and CDR2 FQNNGV. Trimming stripped 2 bases from V and 5 bases from J, with 10 bases between. The CDR3 spans 13 residues. The CDR3 is CASSLSGNNEQYF. The CDR3 DNA reads as TGTGCCAGCAGCTTATCCGGGAACAACGAGCAGTACTTC.

At least ten counts were recorded for this clonotype. This rearrangement joins TRBV29-1 to TRBJ2-7; either TRBD1 or TRBD2 may supply D (5 bases each). Germline loops: CDR1 SQVTM, CDR2 ANQGSEA. Deletions cut 6 bases from V and 4 bases from J, with 10 bases between. The CDR3 contains 11 residues. The CDR3, as DNA: TGCAGCGTCCGGGACCCTTACGAGCAGTACTTC. Amino acids: CSVRDPYEQYF.

This clonotype has a handful of counts. The rearrangement uses TRBV18 and TRBJ1-1; 9 bases line up with TRBD1. The CDR3 contains 12 residues. Germline CDR1 is KGHSH and CDR2 is LQKENI. The V gene end was trimmed by 3 bases and the J gene end by 11 bases; junction bases not matched to a gene: 4. CDR3 in DNA: TGTGCCAGCTCACCCGGACAGGGGACCGCTTTCTTT. It encodes CASSPGQGTAFF.

A few counts support this clonotype. The V gene is TRBV6-2 or TRBV6-3, the J gene TRBJ2-7; 11 bases match TRBD2. V trimming: 3 bases; J trimming: 2 bases; junction bases outside the gene matches: 9. Germline lookup yields CDR1 MNHEY and CDR2 SVGEGT. This CDR3 comprises 17 residues. The CDR3 DNA is TGTGCCAGCAGTTATAGGCTAGCGGGAGGAACCACCTACGAGCAGTACTTC. Translating it yields CASSYRLAGGTTYEQYF.

J is TRBJ2-2 and V is TRBV12-3 or TRBV12-4; D gene unclear. This CDR3 comprises 13 residues. The V gene lost 4 bases and the J gene lost 8 bases, with 11 bases spanning the gap. CDR3 loop: CASSSDSSGELFF. DNA of the CDR3: TGTGCCAGCAGTTCCGATAGTTCTGGGGAGCTGTTTTTT.

The sample holds many counts of this clonotype. The rearrangement joins TRBV7-9 to TRBJ2-7; 8 nucleotides match TRBD1. J gave up 1 base and V 5 bases, and 7 bases lay outside the gene matches. CDR3 length: 15 amino acids. The germline CDR1 and CDR2 sequences are SEHNR and FQNEAQ (reference sequence). CDR3 loop: CASSPPGTGSYEQYF. In nucleotides, the CDR3 is TGTGCCAGCAGCCCTCCGGGGACAGGATCCTACGAGCAGTACTTC.

This clonotype has more than one count but fewer than ten. V usage is TRBV12-3 or TRBV12-4 and J usage is TRBJ1-4; D uncertain. Trimming shortened V by 6 bases and J by 8 bases, and 13 bases separated the two germline ends. The CDR3 length is 13 residues. The CDR3 protein is CASREDVREKLFF. DNA for the CDR3: TGTGCCAGCAGAGAGGATGTTCGCGAAAAACTGTTTTTT.

This clonotype came up a few times. The rearrangement uses TRBV7-9 and TRBJ1-1, with 8 bases aligning to TRBD1. The V and J ends lost 5 bases and 4 bases, in that order; junction bases with no gene match: 6. Germline values: CDR1 SEHNR, CDR2 FQNEAQ (reference sequence). The CDR3 runs to 14 residues. The CDR3 nucleotides read TGTGCCAGCAGCCCAGGACAGGGCCCCACTGAAGCTTTCTTT. It yields the protein CASSPGQGPTEAFF.

The J gene is TRBJ2-7, the V gene TRBV18, with no clear D. The germline V gene encodes CDR1 KGHSH and CDR2 LQKENI. The CDR3 is 14 amino acids. Deletions cut 1 base from V and 0 bases from J, with 7 bases between. The CDR3 here is CASSPRVSSYEQYF. The DNA of the CDR3 is TGTGCCAGCTCACCACGAGTTAGCTCCTACGAGCAGTACTTC.

CDR3 sequence reads: CASSSLAGGSTDTQYF. The CDR3, as DNA: TGTGCCAGCAGTTCCCTAGCGGGGGGAAGCACAGATACGCAGTATTTT. The chain employs TRBV12-3 or TRBV12-4 and TRBJ2-3; TRBD2 aligns across 11 bases. V lost 4 bases to trimming and J lost 0 bases; unmatched junction nucleotides: 3. The CDR3 has 16 residues.

This clonotype was counted a few times. J is TRBJ2-1 and V is TRBV11-1, with 10 bases that match TRBD2. V shed 5 bases, J shed 6 bases, and the junction held 13 bases outside the gene matches. The CDR3 contains 17 residues. CDR1 and CDR2 from the germline V gene are SGHAT and FQDESV (reference sequence). The CDR3, as DNA: TGTGCCAGCAGCCCCCACCTAGCGGGAGTTCGATTCAATGAGCAGTTCTTC. Translation gives CASSPHLAGVRFNEQFF.

This chain uses TRBV28 with TRBJ2-7, with a weak D call TRBD1 (5 bases). The CDR3 is 12 amino acids. Germline CDR1 reads MDHEN; CDR2 reads SYDVKM. V was trimmed by 5 bases and J by 5 bases, leaving 10 bases between them. The CDR3 is CASSMTDNEQYF. The CDR3 DNA follows: TGTGCCAGCAGTATGACAGATAACGAGCAGTACTTC.

The rearrangement links TRBV24-1 to TRBJ2-2; 8 bases fit TRBD1. Germline V CDR1 and CDR2: KGHDR, SFDVKD. The CDR3 totals 17 residues. The trim removed 4 bases at V and 5 bases at J, leaving 11 bases unmatched. The CDR3 DNA is TGTGCCACCAGTGACCAAGGACAGGGTGGAGGGACCGGGGAGCTGTTTTTT. Its translation is CATSDQGQGGGTGELFF.

The V call is TRBV20-1, the J call TRBJ2-2; D gene unclear. V was trimmed by 4 bases and J by 2 bases, leaving 14 bases between them. Germline CDR1 is DFQATT and CDR2 is SNEGSKA (reference sequence). The CDR3 loop spans 15 amino acids. The CDR3 sequence: CSAMGGTLNTGELFF. CDR3 bases: TGCAGTGCTATGGGCGGAACGTTAAACACCGGGGAGCTGTTTTTT.

This chain connects TRBV11-2 to TRBJ2-7; the D gene could be TRBD1 or TRBD2 (5 bases each). This CDR3 is built from 13 residues. V lost 3 bases, J lost 6 bases, and 12 bases lay in between. Germline CDR1 SGHAT, CDR2 FQNNGV. In DNA form, the CDR3 reads TGTGCCAGCAGCTTGGCGAGGGGTGCCGAGCAGTACTTC. This encodes CASSLARGAEQYF. The whole variable domain, filled in from reference TRBV11-2 and TRBJ2-7, reads EAGVAQSPRYKIIEKRQSVAFWCNPISGHATLYWYQQILGQGPKLLIQFQNNGVVDDSQLPKDRFSAERLKGVDSTLKIQPAKLEDSAVYLCASSLARGAEQYFGPGTRLTVT.

The rearrangement links TRBV5-1 to TRBJ2-7; D may be TRBD1 or TRBD2 (5 bases each). V gave up 6 bases and J gave up 3 bases, with 19 bases separating them. Per germline, CDR1 SGHRS and CDR2 YFSETQ. The CDR3 loop spans 15 amino acids. CDR3 DNA: TGCGCCAGCACCTTTGGGACGGCTTTTCGCTACGAGCAGTACTTC. Translated, it gives CASTFGTAFRYEQYF.

The chain joins TRBV15 to TRBJ2-5, with 8 bases identical to TRBD1. Germline V gives CDR1 LNHNV, CDR2 YYDKDF (reference sequence). The CDR3 consists of 15 residues. The V gene end was trimmed by 3 bases and the J gene end by 1 base; junction bases not matched to a gene: 4. CDR3 bases: TGTGCCACCAGCAGCTACGGACAGGGCCAAGAGACCCAGTACTTC. Its protein product is CATSSYGQGQETQYF.